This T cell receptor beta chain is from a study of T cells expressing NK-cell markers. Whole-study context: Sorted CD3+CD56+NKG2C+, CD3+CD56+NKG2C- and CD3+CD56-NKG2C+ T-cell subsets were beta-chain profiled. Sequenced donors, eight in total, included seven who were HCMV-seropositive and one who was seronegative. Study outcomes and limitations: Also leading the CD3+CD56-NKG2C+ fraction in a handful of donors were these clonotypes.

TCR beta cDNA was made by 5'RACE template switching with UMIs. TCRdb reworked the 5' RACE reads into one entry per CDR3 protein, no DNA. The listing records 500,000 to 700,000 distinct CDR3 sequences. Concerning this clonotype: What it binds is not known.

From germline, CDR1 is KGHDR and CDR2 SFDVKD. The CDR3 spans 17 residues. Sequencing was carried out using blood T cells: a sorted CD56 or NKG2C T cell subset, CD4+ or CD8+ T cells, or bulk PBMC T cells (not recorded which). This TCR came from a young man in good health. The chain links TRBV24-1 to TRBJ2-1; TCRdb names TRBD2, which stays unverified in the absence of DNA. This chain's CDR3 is CATSGGQRWESSNEQFF.